This is a list of T cell receptor beta chains from one sample in a study of blood T cell repertoires in COVID-19. Profiled with immunoSEQ multiplex PCR; TCRdb holds only in-frame clones, not every one. The sample holds more than 65,000 clones; 84% are singletons and the top ten take approximately 10%. The sequenced material came from peripheral blood. The receptors stem from a human donor in a cohort sampled during active COVID-19. CDR3s include the opening cysteine and the closing phenylalanine or tryptophan. A D gene is named only where the DNA matches it firmly. Expanded clones are given a class, and other clones once, few, many or no size at all.

CDR3aa: CASTPGTGNSPLHF
CDR3nt: TGTGCCAGCACTCCCGGGACAGGGAATTCACCCCTCCACTTT
d_gene: TRBD1
len: 14
v_gene: TRBV6-6
j_gene: TRBJ1-6
abundance: once

CDR3aa: CASSFYRGLDEQYF
CDR3nt: TGTGCCAGCTCATTTTACAGGGGTCTCGACGAGCAGTACTTC
d_gene: TRBD1
len: 14
v_gene: TRBV18
j_gene: TRBJ2-7
abundance: NA

CDR3aa: CASSLFSGRATNNEQFF
CDR3nt: TGTGCCAGCAGTTTATTTTCCGGGAGGGCCACTAACAATGAGCAGTTCTTC
d_gene: TRBD2
len: 17
v_gene: TRBV27
j_gene: TRBJ2-1
abundance: NA

CDR3aa: CASSLGHSTDYEQYF
CDR3nt: TGCGCCAGCAGCTTGGGCCATTCCACTGACTACGAGCAGTACTTC
d_gene: NA
len: 15
v_gene: TRBV5-1
j_gene: TRBJ2-7
abundance: NA

CDR3aa: CASRSRDSGGAFF
CDR3nt: TGTGCCAGCAGATCCCGGGACTCTGGGGGGGCTTTCTTT
d_gene: NA
len: 13
v_gene: TRBV27
j_gene: TRBJ1-1
abundance: NA

CDR3aa: CASSLGRSSYNEQFF
CDR3nt: TGTGCCAGCAGTTTGGGGCGGAGCTCCTACAATGAGCAGTTCTTC
d_gene: NA
len: 15
v_gene: TRBV28
j_gene: TRBJ2-1
abundance: NA

CDR3aa: CASSPRADYGYTF
CDR3nt: TGTGCCAGCAGCCCCAGGGCGGACTATGGCTACACCTTC
d_gene: NA
len: 13
v_gene: TRBV2
j_gene: TRBJ1-2
abundance: NA

CDR3aa: CAWGWHSNEKLFF
CDR3nt: TGTGCCTGGGGGTGGCATTCAAATGAAAAACTGTTTTTT
d_gene: NA
len: 13
v_gene: TRBV30
j_gene: TRBJ1-4
abundance: NA

CDR3aa: CASSAPTGGNYGYTF
CDR3nt: TGTGCCAGCAGCGCCCCGACAGGGGGTAACTATGGCTACACCTTC
d_gene: TRBD1
len: 15
v_gene: TRBV7-9
j_gene: TRBJ1-2
abundance: once

CDR3aa: CASSHLESGSYNEQFF
CDR3nt: TGTGCCAGCAGCCACCTGGAGAGCGGCTCCTACAATGAGCAGTTCTTC
d_gene: NA
len: 16
v_gene: TRBV4-2
j_gene: TRBJ2-1
abundance: few

CDR3aa: CASSRELIPDTQYF
CDR3nt: TGTGCCAGTAGTAGGGAGCTAATCCCTGATACGCAGTATTTT
d_gene: NA
len: 14
v_gene: TRBV19
j_gene: TRBJ2-3
abundance: NA

CDR3aa: CSAANRTNTDTQYF
CDR3nt: TGCAGCGCCGCAAATCGAACTAACACAGATACGCAGTATTTT
d_gene: NA
len: 14
v_gene: TRBV29-1
j_gene: TRBJ2-3
abundance: NA

CDR3aa: CASSDGRTGDEKLFF
CDR3nt: TGTGCCAGCAGTGACGGTAGGACAGGGGATGAAAAACTGTTTTTT
d_gene: TRBD1
len: 15
v_gene: TRBV25-1
j_gene: TRBJ1-4
abundance: many

CDR3aa: CASHVGGGTRSYGYTF
CDR3nt: TGTGCCAGCCACGTAGGGGGGGGTACGCGATCTTATGGCTACACCTTC
d_gene: NA
len: 16
v_gene: TRBV30
j_gene: TRBJ1-2
abundance: NA

CDR3aa: CASGPRGYNEQFF
CDR3nt: TGTGCCAGCGGTCCTCGGGGTTACAATGAGCAGTTCTTC
d_gene: NA
len: 13
v_gene: TRBV3-1/TRBV3-2
j_gene: TRBJ2-1
abundance: NA

CDR3aa: CASSLSTSLTDTQYF
CDR3nt: TGCGCCAGCAGCCTCTCGACTAGTCTCACAGATACGCAGTATTTT
d_gene: NA
len: 15
v_gene: TRBV4-1
j_gene: TRBJ2-3
abundance: NA

CDR3aa: CASSLTGELFF
CDR3nt: TGTGCCAGCAGCCTCACCGGGGAGCTGTTTTTT
d_gene: NA
len: 11
v_gene: TRBV11-2
j_gene: TRBJ2-2
abundance: NA

CDR3aa: CASGRGLTDTQYF
CDR3nt: TGTGCCAGTGGGCGGGGGCTCACAGATACGCAGTATTTT
d_gene: NA
len: 13
v_gene: TRBV9
j_gene: TRBJ2-3
abundance: NA

CDR3aa: CALLRDTEAFF
CDR3nt: TGTGCCCTATTGAGGGACACTGAAGCTTTCTTT
d_gene: NA
len: 11
v_gene: TRBV6-5
j_gene: TRBJ1-1
abundance: NA

CDR3aa: CATSEGQVNSPLHF
CDR3nt: TGTGCCACCAGTGAAGGACAGGTGAATTCACCCCTCCACTTT
d_gene: TRBD1
len: 14
v_gene: TRBV24-1
j_gene: TRBJ1-6
abundance: NA

CDR3aa: CASSPGAEAFF
CDR3nt: TGTGCCAGCAGTCCGGGGGCTGAAGCTTTCTTT
d_gene: NA
len: 11
v_gene: TRBV28
j_gene: TRBJ1-1
abundance: NA

CDR3aa: CASVSQGAQGYTF
CDR3nt: TGTGCCAGCGTCTCCCAGGGGGCTCAGGGCTACACCTTC
d_gene: TRBD1
len: 13
v_gene: TRBV5-4
j_gene: TRBJ1-2
abundance: few

CDR3aa: CASSLEGTEAFF
CDR3nt: TGTGCCAGCAGTTTAGAGGGGACTGAAGCTTTCTTT
d_gene: NA
len: 12
v_gene: TRBV12-3/TRBV12-4
j_gene: TRBJ1-1
abundance: once

CDR3aa: CASSEGQGGQPQHF
CDR3nt: TGTGCCAGCAGTGAGGGACAGGGTGGTCAGCCCCAGCATTTT
d_gene: TRBD1
len: 14
v_gene: TRBV6-1
j_gene: TRBJ1-5
abundance: NA

CDR3aa: CASSPGTGGNQPQHF
CDR3nt: TGCGCCAGCAGCCCCGGGACAGGGGGTAATCAGCCCCAGCATTTT
d_gene: TRBD1
len: 15
v_gene: TRBV5-1
j_gene: TRBJ1-5
abundance: once

CDR3aa: CASRGAGGPYNEQFF
CDR3nt: TGTGCCAGCAGGGGAGCGGGAGGGCCATACAATGAGCAGTTCTTC
d_gene: TRBD2
len: 15
v_gene: TRBV27
j_gene: TRBJ2-1
abundance: NA

CDR3aa: CASSVAGGPYNEQFF
CDR3nt: TGTGCCAGCAGCGTAGCGGGGGGCCCCTACAATGAGCAGTTCTTC
d_gene: TRBD2
len: 15
v_gene: TRBV2
j_gene: TRBJ2-1
abundance: once

CDR3aa: CASSLKTYSEAFF
CDR3nt: TGTGCCAGCAGCTTAAAGACATACTCTGAAGCTTTCTTT
d_gene: NA
len: 13
v_gene: TRBV7-6
j_gene: TRBJ1-1
abundance: NA

CDR3aa: CASIVRGAEEYEQYF
CDR3nt: TGTGCCAGCATTGTCCGGGGGGCTGAAGAATACGAGCAGTACTTC
d_gene: NA
len: 15
v_gene: TRBV6-9
j_gene: TRBJ2-7
abundance: NA

CDR3aa: CASSQGLLRGNNDGYTF
CDR3nt: TGTGCCAGCAGCCAAGGTCTACTCAGGGGGAATAACGATGGCTACACCTTC
d_gene: TRBD1
len: 17
v_gene: TRBV14
j_gene: TRBJ1-2
abundance: once

CDR3aa: CASSYTGTGLYEQYF
CDR3nt: TGCGCCAGCAGCTACACCGGGACAGGGCTCTACGAGCAGTACTTC
d_gene: TRBD1
len: 15
v_gene: TRBV5-1
j_gene: TRBJ2-7
abundance: NA

CDR3aa: CASSHSYEQYF
CDR3nt: TGTGCCAGCAGCCACAGCTACGAGCAGTACTTC
d_gene: NA
len: 11
v_gene: TRBV12-1
j_gene: TRBJ2-7
abundance: NA